This TCR beta chain was profiled in a study of T cell repertoires in cytomegalovirus infection. Study in general: Researchers turned to recently identified HLA-C-restricted CMV epitopes as well as well-studied HLA-B-restricted ones. CMV infection and matching HLA type were both indicated by public TCR beta signatures. General study findings and limits: Ex vivo, HLA-C-restricted CMV-specific TCR beta clonotypes prevailed over the rest of the response.

As concerns this clonotype: Its target is unknown.

CDR3 length equals 16 residues. Germline V gene lookup returns CDR1 MDHEN and CDR2 SYDVKM. V was pared by 6 bases and J by 0 bases, with 5 bases of the junction left unmatched. TCRdb reprocessed the reads with MiXCR, giving one entry per CDR3 protein. The table shows some 940,000 distinct CDR3 sequences, with around 32% occurring only once. This material consisted of cultured CD8+ T cells from PBMCs, taken from culture after CMV antigen stimulation. The receptor's source is a human donor in good health (CMV status not recorded). Some clones in this sample may be carry-over from other donors' samples. This chain joins TRBV28 and TRBJ2-1; 10 positions match TRBD2. CDR3 sequence (DNA): TGTGCCAGCAGAAGTACTAGCGGGGTCTCCTACAATGAGCAGTTCTTC. It specifies CASRSTSGVSYNEQFF. Full variable domain (missing parts from reference TRBV28 and TRBJ2-1): DVKVTQSSRYLVKRTGEKVFLECVQDMDHENMFWYRQDPGLGLRLIYFSYDVKMKEKGDIPEGYSVSREKKERFSLILESASTNQTSMYLCASRSTSGVSYNEQFFGPGTRLTVL.